The 9 T cell receptor beta chains presented below share a single source sample, sequenced in a study of cytomegalovirus exposure and HLA in healthy donors. The PCR used 60 Vbeta and 13 Jbeta primers. Generated by immunoSEQ multiplex PCR, the TCRdb table keeps only in-frame clones and is missing some. Found here are under 150,000 clones, 65% to 85% of them singletons; the top ten hold around 2.7%. The sample comprised PBMCs. The source of these receptors is a woman aged 18 to 35 in good health and CMV-seronegative.

This sequence joins TRBV25-1 and TRBJ1-1; 7 nucleotides line up with TRBD1. Germline-derived CDR1 and CDR2 are MGHDK and SYGVNS. With V trimmed by 3 bases and J by 0 bases, 4 bases remained unmatched. This CDR3 region has 15 residues. The CDR3 loop is CASSEGQLVNTEAFF. CDR3 in DNA: TGTGCCAGCAGTGAGGGACAGCTGGTGAACACTGAAGCTTTCTTT.

Details on this clone: Other DNA sequences of this sample code for an identical CDR3. This chain connects TRBV7-2 to TRBJ1-5; TRBD1 matches 9 bases. CDR1 is SGHTA, CDR2 FQGNSA, per germline. J lost 2 bases, V lost 5 bases, and 1 base had no gene match. The CDR3 extends over 14 amino acids. CDR3 DNA: TGTGCCAGCAGCCGGACAGGGGGCAATCAGCCCCAGCATTTT. Translation gives CASSRTGGNQPQHF. The whole variable domain, filled in from reference TRBV7-2 and TRBJ1-5, reads GAGVSQSPSNKVTEKGKDVELRCDPISGHTALYWYRQSLGQGLEFLIYFQGNSAPDKSGLPSDRFSAERTGGSVSTLTIQRTQQEDSAVYLCASSRTGGNQPQHFGDGTRLSIL.

The chain has TRBV5-1 and TRBJ1-2; TRBD1 agrees at 7 bases. V shed 5 bases and J 1 base; nucleotides not matched to a gene: 11. The germline V gene encodes CDR1 SGHRS and CDR2 YFSETQ. The CDR3 is made up of 16 amino acids. DNA for the CDR3: TGCGCCAGCAGTAAGGTGGGCGACAGGGTTAACTATGGCTACACCTTC. Translation: CASSKVGDRVNYGYTF. The full variable domain, completed using reference TRBV5-1 and TRBJ1-2, is KAGVTQTPRYLIKTRGQQVTLSCSPISGHRSVSWYQQTPGQGLQFLFEYFSETQRNKGNFPGRFSGRQFSNSRSEMNVSTLELGDSALYLCASSKVGDRVNYGYTFGSGTRLTVV.

J is TRBJ2-3 and V is TRBV6-5; possible D gene TRBD2, 6 bases. Germline lookup yields CDR1 MNHEY and CDR2 SVGAGI. The V end was cut by 0 bases, the J end by 7 bases, with 8 bases between. The CDR3 covers 13 residues. The CDR3 DNA follows: TGTGCCAGCAGTTACTCGGGGAGGAATACGCAGTATTTT. It translates to CASSYSGRNTQYF.

V gene TRBV6-5 combines with J gene TRBJ2-3; TRBD2 might be the D (5 bases). The germline V gene encodes CDR1 MNHEY and CDR2 SVGAGI. Trimming left V 7 bases short and J 0 bases short, with 14 bases between. This CDR3 is 15 amino acids long. DNA of the CDR3: TGTGCCAGCATAAGGAAGCGGAGTAGCACAGATACGCAGTATTTT. This translates into CASIRKRSSTDTQYF.

This clone has only one observation. The genes are TRBV7-6 and TRBJ2-4; D call uncertain. The CDR3 length is 13 residues. Germline V gene sequence: CDR1 SGHVS, CDR2 FNYEAQ. V lost 5 bases, J lost 4 bases, and 9 bases lay in between. Here the CDR3 reads CASSPNGKNIQYF. In DNA, the CDR3 is TGTGCCAGCAGCCCGAACGGGAAAAACATTCAGTACTTC.

J is TRBJ2-7 and V is TRBV6-5, with D possibly matching TRBD1 (6 bases). This CDR3 is built from 15 residues. The germline V gene has CDR1 MNHEY and CDR2 SVGAGI. V lost 5 bases to trimming and J lost 3 bases, with 17 bases between them. CDR3 protein: CASSPFAGQYYEQYF. The CDR3 DNA reads as TGTGCCAGCAGTCCGTTCGCCGGACAGTACTACGAGCAGTACTTC.

The J gene is TRBJ2-5, the V gene TRBV5-4; D gene unclear. V was trimmed by 7 bases and J by 2 bases, leaving 9 bases between them. The length of the CDR3 is 12 residues. Germline CDR1 and CDR2: SGHNT and YYREEE (reference sequence). The CDR3 DNA reads as TGTGCCAGCGGGCCCCCTCAAGAGACCCAGTACTTC. This codes for CASGPPQETQYF.

The genes are TRBV19 and TRBJ1-5; no reliable D call. The V and J ends lost 0 bases and 5 bases respectively, with 11 bases between them. CDR1 and CDR2 (germline): LNHDA, SQIVND (reference sequence). The CDR3 is 15 residues long. The CDR3, as DNA: TGTGCCAGTAGTATAGATATCGTGGCTTATCAGCCCCAGCATTTT. This sequence encodes CASSIDIVAYQPQHF.